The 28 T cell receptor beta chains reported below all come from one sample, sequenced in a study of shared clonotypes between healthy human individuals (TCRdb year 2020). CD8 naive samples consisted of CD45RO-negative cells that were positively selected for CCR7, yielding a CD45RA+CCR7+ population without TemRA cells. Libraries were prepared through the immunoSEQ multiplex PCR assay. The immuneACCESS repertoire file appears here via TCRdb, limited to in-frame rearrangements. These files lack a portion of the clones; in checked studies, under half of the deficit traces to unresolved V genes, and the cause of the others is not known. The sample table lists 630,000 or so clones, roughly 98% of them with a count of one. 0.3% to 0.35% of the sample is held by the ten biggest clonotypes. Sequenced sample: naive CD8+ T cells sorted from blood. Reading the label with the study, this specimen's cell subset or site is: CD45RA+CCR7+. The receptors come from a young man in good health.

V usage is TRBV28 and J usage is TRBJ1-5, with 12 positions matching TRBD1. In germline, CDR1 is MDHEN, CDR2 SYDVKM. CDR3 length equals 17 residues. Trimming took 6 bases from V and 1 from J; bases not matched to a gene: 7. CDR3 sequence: CASSRDRGPLSNQPQHF. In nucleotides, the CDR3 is TGTGCCAGCAGCCGGGACAGGGGGCCATTGAGCAATCAGCCCCAGCATTTT. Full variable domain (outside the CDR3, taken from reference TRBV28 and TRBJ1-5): DVKVTQSSRYLVKRTGEKVFLECVQDMDHENMFWYRQDPGLGLRLIYFSYDVKMKEKGDIPEGYSVSREKKERFSLILESASTNQTSMYLCASSRDRGPLSNQPQHFGDGTRLSIL.

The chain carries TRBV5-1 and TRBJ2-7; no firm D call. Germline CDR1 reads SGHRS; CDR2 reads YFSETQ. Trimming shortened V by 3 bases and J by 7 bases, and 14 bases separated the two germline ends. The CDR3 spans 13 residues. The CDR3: CASSYTRSREQYF. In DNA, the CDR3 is TGCGCCAGCAGCTACACCCGGTCGCGGGAGCAGTACTTC. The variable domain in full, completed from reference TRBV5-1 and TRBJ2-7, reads KAGVTQTPRYLIKTRGQQVTLSCSPISGHRSVSWYQQTPGQGLQFLFEYFSETQRNKGNFPGRFSGRQFSNSRSEMNVSTLELGDSALYLCASSYTRSREQYFGPGTRLTVT.

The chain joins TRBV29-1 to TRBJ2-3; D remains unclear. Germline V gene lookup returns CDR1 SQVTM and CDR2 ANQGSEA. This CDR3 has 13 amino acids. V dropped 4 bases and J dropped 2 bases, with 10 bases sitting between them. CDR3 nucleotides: TGCAGCGTTGTAGTTGGGATCACAGATACGCAGTATTTT. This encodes CSVVVGITDTQYF.

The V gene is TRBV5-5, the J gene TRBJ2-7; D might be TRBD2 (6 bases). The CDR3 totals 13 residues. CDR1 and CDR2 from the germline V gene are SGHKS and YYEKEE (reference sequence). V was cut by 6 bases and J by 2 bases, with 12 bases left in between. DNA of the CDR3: TGTGCCAGCACCCTGGGACTCCCCTACGAGCAGTACTTC. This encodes CASTLGLPYEQYF.

The CDR3 DNA reads as TGTGCCAGTTTCCCAAGCGGGGCTAGCACAGATACGCAGTATTTT. This codes for CASFPSGASTDTQYF. The chain links TRBV19 to TRBJ2-3; 7 bases fit TRBD2. J lost 0 bases, V lost 8 bases, and 8 bases had no gene match. The CDR3 contains 15 residues. The V gene's germline CDR1 is LNHDA and CDR2 SQIVND (reference sequence).

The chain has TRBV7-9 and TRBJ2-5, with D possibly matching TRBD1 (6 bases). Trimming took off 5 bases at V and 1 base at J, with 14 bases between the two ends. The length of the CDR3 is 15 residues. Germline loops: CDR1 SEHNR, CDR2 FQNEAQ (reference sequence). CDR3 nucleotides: TGTGCCAGCAGCCCGCCGGAGGACAGCCAAGAGACCCAGTACTTC. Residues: CASSPPEDSQETQYF.

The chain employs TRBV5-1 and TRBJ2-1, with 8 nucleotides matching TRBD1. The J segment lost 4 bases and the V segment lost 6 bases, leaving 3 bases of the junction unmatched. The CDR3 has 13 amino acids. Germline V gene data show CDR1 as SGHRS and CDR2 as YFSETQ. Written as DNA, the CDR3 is TGCGCCAGCACCCGGACAGGGTACAATGAGCAGTTCTTC. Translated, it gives CASTRTGYNEQFF.

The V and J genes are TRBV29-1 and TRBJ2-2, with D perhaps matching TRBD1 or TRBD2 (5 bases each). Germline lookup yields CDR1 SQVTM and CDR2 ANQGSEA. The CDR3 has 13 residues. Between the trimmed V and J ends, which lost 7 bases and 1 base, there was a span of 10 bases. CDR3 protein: CSGGTGNTGELFF. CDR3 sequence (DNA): TGCAGCGGGGGGACGGGGAACACCGGGGAGCTGTTTTTT.

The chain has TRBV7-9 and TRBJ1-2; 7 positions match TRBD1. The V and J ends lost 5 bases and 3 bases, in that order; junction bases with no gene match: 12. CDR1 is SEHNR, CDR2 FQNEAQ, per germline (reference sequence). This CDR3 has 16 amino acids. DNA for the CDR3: TGTGCCAGCAGCGCTATCGCCGGGACAGAGTACTATGGCTACACCTTC. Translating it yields CASSAIAGTEYYGYTF. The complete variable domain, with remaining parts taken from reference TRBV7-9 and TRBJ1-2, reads DTGVSQNPRHKITKRGQNVTFRCDPISEHNRLYWYRQTLGQGPEFLTYFQNEAQLEKSRLLSDRFSAERPKGSFSTLEIQRTEQGDSAMYLCASSAIAGTEYYGYTFGSGTRLTVV.

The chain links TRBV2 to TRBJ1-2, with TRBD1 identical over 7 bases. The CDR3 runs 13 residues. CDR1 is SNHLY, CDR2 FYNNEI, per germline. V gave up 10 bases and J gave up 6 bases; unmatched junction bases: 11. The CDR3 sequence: CATQTGFMDGYTF. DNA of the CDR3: TGTGCCACCCAGACAGGGTTTATGGATGGCTACACCTTC.

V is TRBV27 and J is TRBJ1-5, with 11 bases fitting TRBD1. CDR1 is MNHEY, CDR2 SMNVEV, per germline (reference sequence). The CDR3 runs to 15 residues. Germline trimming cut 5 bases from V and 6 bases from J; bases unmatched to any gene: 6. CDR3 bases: TGTGCCAGCAGTCCGGACAGGGGGCGCGGTCAGCCCCAGCATTTT. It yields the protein CASSPDRGRGQPQHF.

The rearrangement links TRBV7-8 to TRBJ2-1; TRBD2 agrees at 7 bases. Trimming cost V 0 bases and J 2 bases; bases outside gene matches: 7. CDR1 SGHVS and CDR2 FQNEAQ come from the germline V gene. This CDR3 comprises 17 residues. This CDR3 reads CASSLARAGRAYNEQFF. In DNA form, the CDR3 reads TGTGCCAGCAGCTTAGCGCGAGCGGGAAGGGCCTACAATGAGCAGTTCTTC.

CDR3 sequence reads: CASAYGAGLNQPQHF. The CDR3 DNA sequence: TGTGCCAGCGCATATGGGGCGGGGCTCAATCAGCCCCAGCATTTT. The rearrangement joins TRBV9 to TRBJ1-5; perhaps TRBD1 as D (5 bases). V was clipped by 7 bases and J by 3 bases, with 17 bases between them. Germline CDR1 and CDR2: SGDLS and YYNGEE. This CDR3 is 15 amino acids long.

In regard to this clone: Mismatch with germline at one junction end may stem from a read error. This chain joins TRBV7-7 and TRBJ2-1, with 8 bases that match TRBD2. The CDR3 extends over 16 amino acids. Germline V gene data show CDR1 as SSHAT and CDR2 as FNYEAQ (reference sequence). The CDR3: CASSLGLAGSNNEQFF. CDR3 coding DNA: TGTGCTAGCAGCTTAGGTCTAGCGGGTAGCAACAATGAGCAGTTCTTC.

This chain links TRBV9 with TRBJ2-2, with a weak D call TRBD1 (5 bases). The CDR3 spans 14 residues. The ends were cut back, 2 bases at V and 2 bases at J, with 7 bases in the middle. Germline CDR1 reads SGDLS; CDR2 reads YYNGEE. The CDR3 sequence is CASSVQGNTGELFF. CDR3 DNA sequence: TGTGCCAGCAGCGTCCAGGGCAACACCGGGGAGCTGTTTTTT.

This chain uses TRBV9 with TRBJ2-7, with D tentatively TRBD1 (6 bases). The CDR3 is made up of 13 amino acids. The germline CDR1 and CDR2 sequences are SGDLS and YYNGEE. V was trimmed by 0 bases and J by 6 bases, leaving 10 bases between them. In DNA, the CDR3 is TGTGCCAGCAGCGTAGAAAGGACAGCCGAGCAGTACTTC. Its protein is CASSVERTAEQYF. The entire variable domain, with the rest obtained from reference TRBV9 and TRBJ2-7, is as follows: DSGVTQTPKHLITATGQRVTLRCSPRSGDLSVYWYQQSLDQGLQFLIQYYNGEERAKGNILERFSAQQFPDLHSELNLSSLELGDSALYFCASSVERTAEQYFGPGTRLTVT.

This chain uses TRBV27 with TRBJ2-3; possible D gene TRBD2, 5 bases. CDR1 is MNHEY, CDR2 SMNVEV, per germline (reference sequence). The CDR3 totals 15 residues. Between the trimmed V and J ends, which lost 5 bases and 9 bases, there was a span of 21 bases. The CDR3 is CASSQTTGIGHTQYF. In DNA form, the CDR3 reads TGTGCCAGCAGTCAGACCACCGGGATCGGTCACACGCAGTATTTT.

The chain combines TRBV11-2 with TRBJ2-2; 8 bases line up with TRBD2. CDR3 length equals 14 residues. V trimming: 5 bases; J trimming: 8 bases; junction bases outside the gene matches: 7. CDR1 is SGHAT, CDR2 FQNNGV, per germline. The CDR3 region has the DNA TGTGCCAGCAGCGCCCTAGCGGGCGGGGGGGAGCTGTTTTTT. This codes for CASSALAGGGELFF.

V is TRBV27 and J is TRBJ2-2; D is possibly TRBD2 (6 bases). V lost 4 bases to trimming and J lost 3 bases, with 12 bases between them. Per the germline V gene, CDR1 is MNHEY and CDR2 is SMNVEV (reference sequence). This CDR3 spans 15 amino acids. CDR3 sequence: CASSYVEGYTGELFF. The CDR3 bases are TGTGCCAGCAGTTACGTGGAGGGCTACACCGGGGAGCTGTTTTTT.

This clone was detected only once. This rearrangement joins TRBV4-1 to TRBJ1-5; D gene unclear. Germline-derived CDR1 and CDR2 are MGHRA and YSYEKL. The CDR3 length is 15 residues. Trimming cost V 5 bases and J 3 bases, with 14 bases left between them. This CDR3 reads CASSEVGDSNQPQHF. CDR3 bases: TGCGCCAGCAGCGAAGTCGGCGATTCCAATCAGCCCCAGCATTTT.

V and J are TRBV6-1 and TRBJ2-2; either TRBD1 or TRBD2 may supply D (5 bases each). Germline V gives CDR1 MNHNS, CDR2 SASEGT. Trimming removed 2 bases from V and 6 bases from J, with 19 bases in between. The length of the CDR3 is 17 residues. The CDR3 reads CASSEIVGERGAGELFF. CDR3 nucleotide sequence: TGTGCCAGCAGTGAAATAGTGGGGGAGCGAGGCGCCGGGGAGCTGTTTTTT.

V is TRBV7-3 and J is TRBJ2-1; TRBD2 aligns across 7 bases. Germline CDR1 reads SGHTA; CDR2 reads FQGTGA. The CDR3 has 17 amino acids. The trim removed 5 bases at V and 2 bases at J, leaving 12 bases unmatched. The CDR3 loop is CASSMFPSGQTYNEQFF. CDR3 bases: TGTGCCAGCAGCATGTTCCCTAGCGGACAAACCTACAATGAGCAGTTCTTC.

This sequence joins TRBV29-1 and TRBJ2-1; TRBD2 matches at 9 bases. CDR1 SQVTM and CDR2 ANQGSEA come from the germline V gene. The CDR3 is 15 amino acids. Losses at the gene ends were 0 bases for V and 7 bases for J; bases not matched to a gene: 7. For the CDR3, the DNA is TGCAGCGTTGAAGATGGGTTAGCGGGAGTGAATGAGCAGTTCTTC. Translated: CSVEDGLAGVNEQFF.

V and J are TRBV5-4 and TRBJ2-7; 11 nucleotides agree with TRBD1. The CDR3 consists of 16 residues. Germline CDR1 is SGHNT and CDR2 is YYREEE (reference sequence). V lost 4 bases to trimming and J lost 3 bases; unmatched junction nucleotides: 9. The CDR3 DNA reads TGTGCCAGCAGCGGTAGTCCGGGACAGGGGGACTACGAGCAGTACTTC. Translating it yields CASSGSPGQGDYEQYF.

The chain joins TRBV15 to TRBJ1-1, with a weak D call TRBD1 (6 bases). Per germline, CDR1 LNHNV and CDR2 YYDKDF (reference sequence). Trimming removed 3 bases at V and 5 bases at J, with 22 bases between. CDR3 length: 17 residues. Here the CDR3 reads CATSSEVSGTQRTEAFF. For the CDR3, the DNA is TGTGCCACCAGCAGCGAAGTCTCCGGGACACAGAGGACTGAAGCTTTCTTT.

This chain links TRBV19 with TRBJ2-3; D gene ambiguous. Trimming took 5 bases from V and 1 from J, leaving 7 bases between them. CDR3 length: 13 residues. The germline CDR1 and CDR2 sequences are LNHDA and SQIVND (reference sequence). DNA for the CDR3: TGTGCCAGTAGTGTTTGGGGCACAGATACGCAGTATTTT. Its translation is CASSVWGTDTQYF.

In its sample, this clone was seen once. The CDR3 sequence: CASSQGLAGVIEQFF. The CDR3 bases are TGTGCCAGCAGCCAAGGACTAGCGGGAGTGATTGAGCAGTTCTTC. This chain connects TRBV7-9 to TRBJ2-1; 13 bases map to TRBD2. The length of the CDR3 is 15 residues. The germline CDR1 and CDR2 sequences are SEHNR and FQNEAQ (reference sequence). The ends lost 5 bases at V and 9 bases at J; junction bases unmatched: 7.

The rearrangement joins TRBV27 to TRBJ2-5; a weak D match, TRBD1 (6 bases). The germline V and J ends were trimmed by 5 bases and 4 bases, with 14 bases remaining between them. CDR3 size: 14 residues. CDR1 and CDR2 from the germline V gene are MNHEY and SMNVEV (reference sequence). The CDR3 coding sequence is TGTGCCAGCAGTCCAGGGGTTTTCGGAGAGACCCAGTACTTC. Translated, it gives CASSPGVFGETQYF.